Sequencing of this T cell receptor beta chain was carried out in a study of T cell clonotyping in hematopoietic cell transplantation. On this clone: What it binds is unknown.

The V and J ends lost 3 bases and 8 bases respectively, with 10 bases between them. Germline lookup yields CDR1 KGHSH and CDR2 LQKENI. There are 12 residues in the CDR3. Libraries were prepared by immunoSEQ multiplex PCR; TCRdb keeps only in-frame clonotypes and omits some of them. The table lists more than 25,000 clones, more than 85% of them singletons. Study outcomes and limitations: CD4 and CD8 repertoire contributions could not be separated without sorting.

The sequenced sample was PBMCs, obtained 100 days after allogeneic stem cell transplant. The chain carries TRBV18 and TRBJ1-1, with D tentatively TRBD1 (6 bases). This clonotype was obtained from a female patient aged 50 to 60 who had an allogeneic stem cell transplant from a related donor, so the T cells may come from the graft donor. Some clones in this sample may be carry-over from other donors' samples. CDR3 residues: CASSPGQGEAFF. The DNA of the CDR3 is TGTGCCAGCTCACCGGGGCAGGGGGAAGCTTTCTTT. The entire variable domain, with the rest obtained from reference TRBV18 and TRBJ1-1, is as follows: NAGVMQNPRHLVRRRGQEARLRCSPMKGHSHVYWYRQLPEEGLKFMVYLQKENIIDESGMPKERFSAEFPKEGPSILRIQQVVRGDSAAYFCASSPGQGEAFFGQGTRLTVV.